Reported below is one T cell receptor beta chain. This sample is part of a study of shared clonotypes between healthy human individuals. Terminally differentiated effector memory CD45RA+ cells were excluded from the naive CD8 cells, which were CD45RO-negative and positively selected for CCR7. Generated by immunoSEQ multiplex PCR, the TCRdb table keeps only in-frame clones and is missing some. The sample comprises approximately 650,000 clones, 95% to 96% of which are singletons, and approximately 0.1% rests with the top ten. Trimming removed 4 bases from V and 7 bases from J, with 14 bases in between. The V gene's germline CDR1 is LNHNV and CDR2 YYDKDF (reference sequence). This CDR3 has 14 amino acids.

The TCR originated in a woman in her 30s in good health. The genes are TRBV15 and TRBJ1-5; the D gene is possibly TRBD1 (5 bases). Sequenced sample: naive CD8+ T cells sorted from blood. CDR3 in DNA: TGTGCCACCAGCAAAGTTCGGGGGATGCAGCCCCAGCATTTT. It translates to CATSKVRGMQPQHF.